The 31 T cell receptor beta chains reported below all come from one sample, sequenced in a study of CD8 T cells in Susac syndrome. Reverse transcription used about 0.5 to 1 ug RNA and random hexamers. In TCRdb, the immunoSEQ multiplex PCR reads were re-called with MiXCR into one record per CDR3 protein. This table has around 220,000 distinct CDR3 sequences, 80% to 95% appearing once. The material sequenced was CD8+ T cells from PBMCs. Receptor source: a human donor with multiple sclerosis.

The V gene is TRBV24-1, the J gene TRBJ1-2, with D possibly matching TRBD1 (5 bases). V was shortened by 2 bases and J by 8 bases, with 14 bases between the two germline ends. Germline assignment: CDR1 KGHDR and CDR2 SFDVKD. This CDR3 has 14 residues. The CDR3 spells CATSDYLRVEGYTF. CDR3 sequence (DNA): TGTGCCACCAGTGATTACCTCAGGGTAGAAGGCTACACCTTC.

This clonotype was detected once. The chain recombines TRBV12-3 or TRBV12-4 with TRBJ2-1; 10 positions match TRBD2. CDR3 length: 16 amino acids. Trimming took 4 bases from V and 3 from J; bases not matched to a gene: 6. This CDR3 reads CASSSSIAGGYNEQFF. The CDR3, as DNA: TGTGCCAGCAGTTCCTCGATAGCGGGAGGCTACAATGAGCAGTTCTTC.

This clonotype was detected once. The genes are TRBV4-1 and TRBJ2-1, with D possibly matching TRBD1 (5 bases). The CDR3 length is 17 residues. The germline V gene has CDR1 MGHRA and CDR2 YSYEKL. V lost 0 bases and J 6 bases, leaving 18 bases between the germline ends. This chain's CDR3 is CASSQDGAFTGSNEQFF. The CDR3 nucleotides read TGCGCCAGCAGCCAAGATGGGGCCTTTACCGGTAGCAATGAGCAGTTCTTC.

The chain recombines TRBV19 with TRBJ2-1, with no clear D. The V gene lost 10 bases and the J gene lost 10 bases, with 14 bases spanning the gap. The CDR3 is 11 residues long. Germline values: CDR1 LNHDA, CDR2 SQIVND (reference sequence). CDR3 amino acids: CATSVGGEQFF. The CDR3 DNA is TGTGCCACCTCCGTCGGCGGCGAGCAGTTCTTC.

The chain combines TRBV7-9 with TRBJ2-1; 10 bases agree with TRBD2. The CDR3 consists of 15 residues. CDR1 SEHNR and CDR2 FQNEAQ come from the germline V gene (reference sequence). Trimming took 5 bases from V and 6 from J; bases not matched to a gene: 7. The chain's CDR3 is CASSRLAGAANEQFF. DNA for the CDR3: TGTGCCAGCAGCAGGCTAGCGGGAGCGGCCAATGAGCAGTTCTTC. Together with reference TRBV7-9 and TRBJ2-1, the CDR3 gives the full variable domain: DTGVSQNPRHKITKRGQNVTFRCDPISEHNRLYWYRQTLGQGPEFLTYFQNEAQLEKSRLLSDRFSAERPKGSFSTLEIQRTEQGDSAMYLCASSRLAGAANEQFFGPGTRLTVL.

The V gene is TRBV13, the J gene TRBJ2-7; D perhaps matches TRBD2 (6 bases). The germline V gene has CDR1 PRHDT and CDR2 FYEKMQ (reference sequence). The length of the CDR3 is 15 residues. V dropped 4 bases and J dropped 2 bases, with 15 bases sitting between them. The CDR3 coding sequence is TGTGCCAGCAGCTCCCGGGGAGGTGAGGCCTACGAGCAGTACTTC. Protein sequence: CASSSRGGEAYEQYF.

The gene calls are TRBV25-1 and TRBJ2-3; D remains unclear. This CDR3 comprises 13 residues. CDR1 MGHDK and CDR2 SYGVNS come from the germline V gene. The ends were cut back, 6 bases at V and 8 bases at J, with 15 bases in the middle. Written as DNA, the CDR3 is TGTGCCAGCAGGCCGGGCTACGAGGTTACGCAGTATTTT. As protein: CASRPGYEVTQYF.

Only one count was recorded for this clonotype. J is TRBJ2-7 and V is TRBV7-2; D ambiguous. V was clipped by 5 bases and J by 0 bases, with 20 bases between them. Germline V gives CDR1 SGHTA, CDR2 FQGNSA. The CDR3 is 17 residues long. CDR3 bases: TGTGCCAGCAGCCCCTCTTTTAAATGGGAAAGCTCCTACGAGCAGTACTTC. Residues: CASSPSFKWESSYEQYF.

This chain connects TRBV6-5 to TRBJ1-5, with 8 bases fitting TRBD1. The trim removed 4 bases at V and 6 bases at J, leaving 5 bases unmatched. CDR3 length equals 14 residues. The germline gives CDR1 MNHEY, CDR2 SVGAGI. CDR3 sequence reads: CASSWGTGGQPQHF. Here the CDR3 DNA reads TGTGCCAGCAGTTGGGGGACAGGAGGTCAGCCCCAGCATTTT.

The V gene is TRBV20-1, the J gene TRBJ2-7; possibly TRBD2 for D (5 bases). The V end was cut by 6 bases, the J end by 1 base, with 13 bases between. Germline V gene lookup returns CDR1 DFQATT and CDR2 SNEGSKA (reference sequence). CDR3 length: 13 residues. CDR3: CSATSGESYEQYF. The CDR3 DNA reads TGCAGTGCGACTTCTGGGGAGTCCTACGAGCAGTACTTC.

This clonotype was seen more than once but under ten times. This sequence joins TRBV4-2 and TRBJ2-5; D remains unclear. Trimming took off 2 bases at V and 5 bases at J, with 6 bases between the two ends. The germline V gene has CDR1 LGHNA and CDR2 YNFKEQ. The CDR3 sequence is 12 residues long. The CDR3, as DNA: TGTGCCAGCAGCCAAAAGTGGGAGACCCAGTACTTC. Protein product: CASSQKWETQYF.

The gene calls are TRBV20-1 and TRBJ1-1; possible D gene TRBD1, 5 bases. The CDR3 totals 11 residues. The V gene's germline CDR1 is DFQATT and CDR2 SNEGSKA (reference sequence). Trimming shortened V by 6 bases and J by 5 bases, and 10 bases separated the two germline ends. CDR3 protein: CSAAWGTEAFF. In DNA form, the CDR3 reads TGCAGTGCCGCATGGGGGACTGAAGCTTTCTTT.

The J gene is TRBJ2-2, the V gene TRBV27; possibly TRBD1 for D (6 bases). CDR1 is MNHEY and CDR2 is SMNVEV in the germline V gene (reference sequence). V was pared by 3 bases and J by 5 bases, with 16 bases between. The CDR3 has 16 residues. The CDR3 DNA is TGTGCCAGCAGTTTGGTGACAGGCGTACTGACCGGGGAGCTGTTTTTT. As protein: CASSLVTGVLTGELFF.

This clonotype has more than one count but fewer than ten. The rearrangement uses TRBV11-2 and TRBJ2-1, with 7 positions matching TRBD2. V lost 2 bases to trimming and J lost 5 bases; unmatched junction nucleotides: 6. The CDR3 length is 15 residues. CDR1 is SGHAT and CDR2 is FQNNGV in the germline V gene. CDR3 sequence (DNA): TGTGCCAGCAGCTTAACTCTAGCGGCCAACAATGAGCAGTTCTTC. Residues: CASSLTLAANNEQFF.

This rearrangement joins TRBV25-1 to TRBJ2-1, with a tentative D call TRBD1 (5 bases). This CDR3 is built from 16 residues. The germline V gene has CDR1 MGHDK and CDR2 SYGVNS. V was cut by 4 bases and J by 0 bases, with 13 bases left in between. The CDR3 is CASSGPGAASYNEQFF. The CDR3, as DNA: TGTGCCAGCAGTGGGCCTGGGGCGGCCTCCTACAATGAGCAGTTCTTC.

V gene TRBV9 combines with J gene TRBJ1-2; TRBD1 matches at 8 bases. The CDR3 is made up of 14 amino acids. V shed 3 bases and J 4 bases; nucleotides not matched to a gene: 5. Per germline, CDR1 SGDLS and CDR2 YYNGEE. Here the CDR3 reads CASSAFQGAYGYTF. The CDR3 region has the DNA TGTGCCAGCAGCGCGTTTCAGGGGGCCTATGGCTACACCTTC. The variable domain in full, completed from reference TRBV9 and TRBJ1-2, reads DSGVTQTPKHLITATGQRVTLRCSPRSGDLSVYWYQQSLDQGLQFLIQYYNGEERAKGNILERFSAQQFPDLHSELNLSSLELGDSALYFCASSAFQGAYGYTFGSGTRLTVV.

CDR3 bases: TGTGCCAGCAGCGCCCGCGACTCTAGCACAGATACGCAGTATTTT. Translated, it gives CASSARDSSTDTQYF. This chain connects TRBV13 to TRBJ2-3; D gene uncertain. Germline assignment: CDR1 PRHDT and CDR2 FYEKMQ (reference sequence). CDR3 length: 15 amino acids. V was pared by 5 bases and J by 0 bases, with 12 bases between.

This sequence joins TRBV30 and TRBJ1-2; D possibly corresponds to TRBD1 (5 bases). The germline gives CDR1 GTSNPN, CDR2 SVGIG (reference sequence). The germline V and J ends were trimmed by 7 bases and 4 bases, with 13 bases remaining between them. The CDR3 sequence is 12 residues long. The CDR3 region is CALGTGGYGYTF. CDR3 bases: TGTGCCTTGGGGACGGGAGGCTATGGCTACACCTTC. The full variable domain, its missing parts supplied by reference TRBV30 and TRBJ1-2, is SQTIHQWPATLVQPVGSPLSLECTVEGTSNPNLYWYRQAAGRGLQLLFYSVGIGQISSEVPQNLSASRPQDRQFILSSKKLLLSDSGFYLCALGTGGYGYTFGSGTRLTVV.

The chain couples TRBV6-5 to TRBJ1-2; unclear D gene. Germline CDR1 reads MNHEY; CDR2 reads SVGAGI. This CDR3 contains 15 residues. V dropped 5 bases and J dropped 2 bases, with 15 bases sitting between them. CDR3 sequence (DNA): TGTGCCAGCAGTCCCTCCCCAGGCGGCAACTATGGCTACACCTTC. This gives the protein CASSPSPGGNYGYTF.

This chain links TRBV19 with TRBJ1-4, with a possible D match to TRBD1 (6 bases). In germline, CDR1 is LNHDA, CDR2 SQIVND (reference sequence). The CDR3 runs 17 residues. The germline V and J ends were trimmed by 7 bases and 0 bases, with 18 bases remaining between them. The CDR3 sequence is CASKNREVGATNEKLFF. The CDR3, as DNA: TGTGCCAGTAAAAACAGGGAGGTTGGAGCAACTAATGAAAAACTGTTTTTT.

The count of this clonotype is one. The chain employs TRBV20-1 and TRBJ2-1; D is tentatively TRBD1 or TRBD2 (6 bases each). The germline CDR1 and CDR2 sequences are DFQATT and SNEGSKA (reference sequence). V was cut by 6 bases and J by 4 bases, with 25 bases left in between. CDR3 size: 17 residues. The CDR3 loop is CSAASSRQGGIYNEQFF. CDR3 sequence (DNA): TGCAGTGCCGCCAGCTCCCGTCAAGGGGGGATATACAATGAGCAGTTCTTC.

This clonotype has just one count. The chain couples TRBV7-9 to TRBJ2-1, with TRBD1 identical over 9 bases. The junction had 6 bases not matched to a gene; V was cut back by 0 bases and J by 9 bases. Germline assignment: CDR1 SEHNR and CDR2 FQNEAQ (reference sequence). The length of the CDR3 is 15 residues. CDR3 sequence (DNA): TGTGCCAGCAGCTTAGCTGGACAGGGGTATCCTGAGCAGTTCTTC. Protein: CASSLAGQGYPEQFF.

The genes are TRBV9 and TRBJ2-1, with 8 bases aligning to TRBD2. This CDR3 is built from 16 residues. CDR1 is SGDLS and CDR2 is YYNGEE in the germline V gene. The trim removed 4 bases at V and 5 bases at J, leaving 11 bases unmatched. The CDR3 protein is CASSPPGLAGHNEQFF. The CDR3 nucleotides read TGTGCCAGCAGCCCGCCGGGGCTAGCGGGCCACAATGAGCAGTTCTTC.

The V call is TRBV6-1, the J call TRBJ2-3, with D perhaps TRBD1 or TRBD2 (6 bases each). Germline CDR1 reads MNHNS; CDR2 reads SASEGT. Deletions cut 7 bases from V and 6 bases from J, with 23 bases between. The CDR3 extends over 16 amino acids. CDR3 sequence reads: CASTPIGGLATDTQYF. The DNA for the CDR3 is TGTGCCAGCACACCCATAGGGGGGTTGGCAACGGATACGCAGTATTTT.

The V and J genes are TRBV12-3 or TRBV12-4 and TRBJ1-6; D is unclear. V was pared by 1 base and J by 8 bases, with 9 bases between. There are 14 residues in the CDR3. CDR3 nucleotide sequence: TGTGCCAGCAGTTTAGGGTATGGGGATTCACCCCTCCACTTT. Translating it yields CASSLGYGDSPLHF.

The chain links TRBV20-1 to TRBJ2-7, with D perhaps assigned TRBD1 or TRBD2 (5 bases each). This CDR3 region has 14 residues. Germline loops: CDR1 DFQATT, CDR2 SNEGSKA (reference sequence). Trimming left V 8 bases short and J 5 bases short, with 22 bases between. This CDR3 is CSSTYRGRDHEQYF. The CDR3 coding sequence is TGCAGTTCCACGTACCGCGGCAGGGACCACGAGCAGTACTTC.

The rearrangement joins TRBV20-1 to TRBJ2-7; possibly TRBD2 for D (5 bases). Germline-derived CDR1 and CDR2 are DFQATT and SNEGSKA (reference sequence). The CDR3 is made up of 13 amino acids. V was cut by 0 bases and J by 4 bases, with 10 bases left in between. CDR3 nucleotides: TGCAGTGCTAGAGATCCAAGAGGGTACGAGCAGTACTTC. Protein product: CSARDPRGYEQYF.

The genes are TRBV5-6 and TRBJ2-6; D is possibly TRBD1 or TRBD2 (6 bases each). The V end lost 3 bases, the J end lost 3 bases, and 10 bases lay between the germline ends. The CDR3 runs 15 residues. Germline V gives CDR1 SGHDT, CDR2 YYEEEE. CDR3 DNA sequence: TGTGCCAGCAGCTGGGGGGCGCGTGGGGCCAACGTCCTGACTTTC. It translates to CASSWGARGANVLTF.

This clonotype was counted a single time. The chain couples TRBV20-1 to TRBJ2-7; D may be TRBD2 (5 bases). Germline V gene sequence: CDR1 DFQATT, CDR2 SNEGSKA (reference sequence). The CDR3 runs to 14 residues. Trimming stripped 4 bases from V and 4 bases from J, with 17 bases between. CDR3 sequence (DNA): TGCAGTGCTACCGGACTGACCTCCCTGTACGAGCAGTACTTC. Its translation: CSATGLTSLYEQYF.

CDR3 bases: TGCAGCGTTGCACAGGGGTACACTGAAGCTTTCTTT. Its translation is CSVAQGYTEAFF. The chain combines TRBV29-1 with TRBJ1-1, with 7 bases lining up with TRBD1. The CDR3 sequence is 12 residues long. The V gene's germline CDR1 is SQVTM and CDR2 ANQGSEA. V shed 4 bases, J shed 3 bases, and the junction held 2 bases outside the gene matches.

The rearrangement uses TRBV3-1 and TRBJ2-7, with D perhaps matching TRBD1 (6 bases). Trimming cost V 0 bases and J 11 bases, with 23 bases left between them. Germline assignment: CDR1 LGHDT and CDR2 YNNKEL (reference sequence). The CDR3 covers 16 residues. The CDR3 DNA reads as TGTGCCAGCAGCCAAGACAAACAGGGTTGGGTTTTTGTGGAGTACTTC. Protein: CASSQDKQGWVFVEYF.